The 3 T cell receptor beta chains listed next were all sequenced from one sample in a study of cytotoxic CD8 clonotypes in ibrutinib-treated CLL. TCRdb's table, derived via immunoSEQ multiplex PCR, lists solely in-frame clones and lacks some. The table has 20,000 to 30,000 clones, roughly 70% seen once; the top ten hold about half. Material: PBMCs, obtained after 12 months of ibrutinib treatment. These receptor sequences come from a human donor with chronic lymphocytic leukemia.

The chain recombines TRBV27 with TRBJ2-5, with D perhaps TRBD2 (8 bases). Trimming removed 6 bases from V and 5 bases from J, with 19 bases in between. Germline loops: CDR1 MNHEY, CDR2 SMNVEV (reference sequence). There are 15 residues in the CDR3. The CDR3 sequence is CASSSGLGGEETQYF. The CDR3 DNA reads as TGTGCCAGCAGCTCGGGACTAGGGGGCGAGGAGACCCAGTACTTC.

The count of this clone is one. The chain uses TRBV4-1 and TRBJ2-5; TRBD2 agrees at 10 bases. Germline loops: CDR1 MGHRA, CDR2 YSYEKL. The CDR3 is 14 amino acids. J lost 5 bases, V lost 3 bases, and 3 bases had no gene match. As DNA, the CDR3 is TGCGCCAGCAGCCAGAGCGGGGGGGTTGAGACCCAGTACTTC. As protein: CASSQSGGVETQYF.

This clone has a handful of counts. This rearrangement joins TRBV19 to TRBJ1-5; TRBD1 agrees at 11 bases. This CDR3 region has 15 residues. V shed 5 bases, J shed 2 bases, and the junction held 2 bases outside the gene matches. Germline CDR1 reads LNHDA; CDR2 reads SQIVND (reference sequence). CDR3 loop: CASSRDRGGNQPQHF. CDR3 nucleotides: TGTGCCAGTAGTCGGGACAGGGGGGGCAATCAGCCCCAGCATTTT.